This TCR beta chain was sequenced during a study of beta chain features in type 1 diabetes. Findings and caveats of the study: TCRB CDR3 length was moderately but significantly reduced in all four CD4+ subsets of Type 1 diabetes patients. Shorter templates might be favored by PCR, equally in patients and controls.

Expressed TCRB transcripts were sequenced, since all the RNA that had been isolated was reverse transcribed. Assay: immunoSEQ multiplex PCR; the TCRdb copy retains only in-frame clones and omits some. This table has 500,000 to 850,000 clones, about 14% appearing once. V gave up 1 base and J gave up 5 bases, with 11 bases separating them. Germline CDR1 SGHTA, CDR2 FQGNSA. The CDR3 consists of 14 residues. This clone turned up a few times. The antigen remains unidentified. The sequence came from a man between 18 and 35 years old with type 1 diabetes. J is TRBJ2-5 and V is TRBV7-2; tentatively, D is TRBD1 (5 bases). The sample was naive CD4+ T cells from blood. CDR3 amino acids: CASSLVRTTETQYF. The DNA for the CDR3 is TGTGCCAGCAGCTTAGTACGGACAACGGAGACCCAGTACTTC.